In its sample, the clone carrying this T cell receptor beta chain was seen many times. The sample comes from a study of response to subunit inactivated influenza vaccine. Germline trimming cut 2 bases from V and 5 bases from J; bases unmatched to any gene: 4. Germline V CDR1 and CDR2: SGHTA, FQGNSA. This CDR3 has 15 residues. MiXCR, run by TCRdb on the RT-PCR reads, gives a single entry per CDR3 protein. The sample records about 780,000 distinct CDR3 sequences, around a sixth being singletons. The chain combines TRBV7-2 with TRBJ2-1, with TRBD2 matching over 9 bases. This TCR derives from a man aged 50-60 years who received an inactivated influenza vaccine. Sequencing was performed on PBMCs from blood, taken less than 6 days after vaccination. The CDR3 DNA follows: TGTGCCAGCAGCTTAAAAGCGGGAGGCGACAATGAGCAGTTCTTC. This codes for CASSLKAGGDNEQFF.